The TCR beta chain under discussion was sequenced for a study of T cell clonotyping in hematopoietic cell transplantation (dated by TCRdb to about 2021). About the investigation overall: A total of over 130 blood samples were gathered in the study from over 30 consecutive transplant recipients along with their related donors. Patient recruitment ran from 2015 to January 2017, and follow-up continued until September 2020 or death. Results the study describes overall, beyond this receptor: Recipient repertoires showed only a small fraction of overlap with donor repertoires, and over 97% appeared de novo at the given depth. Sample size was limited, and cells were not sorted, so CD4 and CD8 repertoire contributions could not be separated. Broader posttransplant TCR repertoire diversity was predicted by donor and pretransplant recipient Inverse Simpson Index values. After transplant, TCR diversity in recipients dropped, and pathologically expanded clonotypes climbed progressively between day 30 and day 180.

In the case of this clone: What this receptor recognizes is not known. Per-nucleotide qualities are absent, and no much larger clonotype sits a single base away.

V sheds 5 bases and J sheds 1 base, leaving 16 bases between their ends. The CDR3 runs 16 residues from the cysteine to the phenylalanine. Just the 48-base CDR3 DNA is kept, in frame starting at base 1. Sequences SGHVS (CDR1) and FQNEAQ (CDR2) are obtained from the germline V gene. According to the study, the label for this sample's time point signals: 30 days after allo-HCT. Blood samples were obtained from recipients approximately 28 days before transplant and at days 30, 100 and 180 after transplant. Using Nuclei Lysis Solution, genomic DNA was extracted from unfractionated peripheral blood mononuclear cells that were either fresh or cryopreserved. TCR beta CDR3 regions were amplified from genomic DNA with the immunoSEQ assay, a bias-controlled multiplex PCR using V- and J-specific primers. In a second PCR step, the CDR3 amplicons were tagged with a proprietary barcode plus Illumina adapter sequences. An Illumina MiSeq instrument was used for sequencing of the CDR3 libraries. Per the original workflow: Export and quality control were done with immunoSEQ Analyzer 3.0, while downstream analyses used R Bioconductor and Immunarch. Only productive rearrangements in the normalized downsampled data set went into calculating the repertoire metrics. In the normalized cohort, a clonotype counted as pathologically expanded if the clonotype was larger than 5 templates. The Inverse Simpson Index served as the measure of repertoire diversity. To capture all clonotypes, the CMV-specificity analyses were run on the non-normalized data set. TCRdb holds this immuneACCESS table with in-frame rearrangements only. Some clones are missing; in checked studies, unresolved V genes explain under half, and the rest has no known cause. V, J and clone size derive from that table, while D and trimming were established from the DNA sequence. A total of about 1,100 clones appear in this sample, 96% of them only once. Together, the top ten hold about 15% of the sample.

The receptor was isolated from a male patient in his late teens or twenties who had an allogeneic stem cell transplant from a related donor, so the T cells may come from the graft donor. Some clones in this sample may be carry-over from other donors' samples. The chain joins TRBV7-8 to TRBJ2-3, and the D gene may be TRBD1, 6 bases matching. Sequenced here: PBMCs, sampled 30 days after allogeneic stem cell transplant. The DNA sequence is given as TGTGCCAGCAGCCCCGCCGGGACATACGGCACAGATACGCAGTATTTT. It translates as CASSPAGTYGTDTQYF.